The 15 T cell receptor beta chains reported below all come from one sample, sequenced in a study of Tregs in tolerant kidney transplant recipients. Assay used: immunoSEQ multiplex PCR; TCRdb lists only in-frame clones, some missing. The sample lists about 240,000 clones; 80% to 85% were seen once. Sample: CD4+ T cells from blood. The receptors come from a human donor in good health.

The rearrangement uses TRBV7-9 and TRBJ2-7; D is possibly TRBD2 (6 bases). The CDR3 is 16 amino acids. CDR1 and CDR2 from the germline V gene are SEHNR and FQNEAQ (reference sequence). The germline V and J ends were trimmed by 7 bases and 12 bases, with 31 bases remaining between them. The CDR3 DNA is TGTGCCAGCACCTTGGCGGGACCAGGGCGACAAGGAGCTTCGTACTTC. Amino acids: CASTLAGPGRQGASYF.

This chain connects TRBV30 to TRBJ2-2; the D gene is possibly TRBD2 (5 bases). CDR1 and CDR2 (germline): GTSNPN, SVGIG (reference sequence). Trimming pared 0 bases from V and 6 bases from J, leaving 14 bases between. The CDR3 covers 15 residues. CDR3 sequence (DNA): TGTGCCTGGAGTGTACTAGGTACCGTCGCCGGGGAGCTGTTTTTT. Its translation: CAWSVLGTVAGELFF.

This chain joins TRBV7-3 and TRBJ2-1; 10 bases fit TRBD2. The CDR3 runs to 14 residues. V was clipped by 5 bases and J by 5 bases; unmatched bases: 3. Germline CDR1 reads SGHTA; CDR2 reads FQGTGA. The CDR3 DNA is TGTGCCAGCAGCCTAGCGGGGGCCGACAATGAGCAGTTCTTC. Translating it yields CASSLAGADNEQFF.

This clone has just one count. V is TRBV2 and J is TRBJ1-1; TRBD1 aligns across 9 bases. V was clipped by 9 bases and J by 0 bases; unmatched bases: 17. The germline CDR1 and CDR2 sequences are SNHLY and FYNNEI. There are 18 residues in the CDR3. The CDR3 reads CARVGTGSSRALNTEAFF. CDR3 bases: TGTGCCAGAGTCGGGACAGGGAGCTCCAGAGCTTTGAACACTGAAGCTTTCTTT.

As regards this clone: In the same sample, other DNA sequences code for this CDR3. J is TRBJ2-1 and V is TRBV7-3; 9 nucleotides agree with TRBD2. Germline V gene lookup returns CDR1 SGHTA and CDR2 FQGTGA. CDR3 length: 15 amino acids. The V gene end was trimmed by 0 bases and the J gene end by 4 bases; junction bases not matched to a gene: 1. The CDR3 bases are TGTGCCAGCAGCTTAACTAGCGGGGGTTACAATGAGCAGTTCTTC. Translating it yields CASSLTSGGYNEQFF.

A single count supports this clone. V is TRBV19 and J is TRBJ1-1; maybe TRBD1 (6 bases). Germline CDR1 LNHDA, CDR2 SQIVND (reference sequence). This CDR3 region has 14 residues. The V end lost 9 bases, the J end lost 0 bases, and 14 bases lay between the germline ends. The CDR3 sequence: CASVSGVLNTEAFF. CDR3 DNA sequence: TGTGCCAGCGTTTCAGGGGTGCTGAACACTGAAGCTTTCTTT.

This chain links TRBV18 with TRBJ2-5; possibly TRBD1 for D (6 bases). This CDR3 is 14 amino acids long. CDR1 and CDR2 (germline): KGHSH, LQKENI. The V end lost 5 bases, the J end lost 5 bases, and 15 bases lay between the germline ends. CDR3 DNA sequence: TGTGCCAGCTCAGCACAAGCAGGGGATGAGACCCAGTACTTC. It encodes CASSAQAGDETQYF.

V gene TRBV13 combines with J gene TRBJ1-1; 8 bases map to TRBD1. Germline trimming cut 4 bases from V and 3 bases from J; bases unmatched to any gene: 4. The CDR3 extends over 14 amino acids. From germline, CDR1 is PRHDT and CDR2 FYEKMQ (reference sequence). The CDR3 sequence: CASSSRGRDTEAFF. The CDR3, as DNA: TGTGCCAGCAGCTCCAGGGGGCGGGACACTGAAGCTTTCTTT. Drawing the rest from reference TRBV13 and TRBJ1-1, the complete variable domain is AAGVIQSPRHLIKEKRETATLKCYPIPRHDTVYWYQQGPGQDPQFLISFYEKMQSDKGSIPDRFSAQQFSDYHSELNMSSLELGDSALYFCASSSRGRDTEAFFGQGTRLTVV.

This clone was observed a single time. This chain uses TRBV19 with TRBJ2-1; tentative D call: TRBD2 (5 bases). Per the germline V gene, CDR1 is LNHDA and CDR2 is SQIVND (reference sequence). This CDR3 spans 15 amino acids. V lost 3 bases to trimming and J lost 1 base, with 10 bases between them. In DNA, the CDR3 is TGTGCCAGTAGTATGGGTCGGGAATCCTACAATGAGCAGTTCTTC. Residues: CASSMGRESYNEQFF.

This chain connects TRBV13 to TRBJ2-2, with D perhaps TRBD1 (6 bases). The CDR3 covers 16 residues. The ends were cut back, 0 bases at V and 2 bases at J, with 10 bases in the middle. Germline CDR1 is PRHDT and CDR2 is FYEKMQ (reference sequence). The CDR3 bases are TGTGCCAGCAGCTTAGGGACAGGATTAAACACCGGGGAGCTGTTTTTT. It specifies CASSLGTGLNTGELFF.

The chain recombines TRBV4-1 with TRBJ2-1; D unresolved. V lost 3 bases, J lost 4 bases, and 7 bases lay in between. The CDR3 consists of 13 residues. Germline CDR1 MGHRA, CDR2 YSYEKL. CDR3 amino acids: CASSQMNYNEQFF. The CDR3 bases are TGCGCCAGCAGCCAGATGAATTACAATGAGCAGTTCTTC.

This chain joins TRBV30 and TRBJ1-4; D not resolved. The V end was cut by 2 bases, the J end by 7 bases, with 14 bases between. This CDR3 has 14 residues. CDR1 is GTSNPN, CDR2 SVGIG, per germline (reference sequence). The CDR3 region is CAWSHGLGVEKLFF. The DNA for the CDR3 is TGTGCCTGGAGTCACGGCTTAGGAGTTGAAAAACTGTTTTTT.

The V call is TRBV29-1, the J call TRBJ2-1; 9 nucleotides agree with TRBD2. CDR3 size: 14 residues. J gave up 7 bases and V 6 bases, and 10 bases lay outside the gene matches. Germline CDR1 is SQVTM and CDR2 is ANQGSEA. The CDR3 DNA reads TGCAGCGTGCGTCGGAGCGGGAGGCCGAATGAGCAGTTCTTC. Translation: CSVRRSGRPNEQFF.

The chain carries TRBV10-2 and TRBJ2-2; 7 bases are a match to TRBD2. This CDR3 comprises 16 residues. Germline CDR1 reads WSHSY; CDR2 reads SAAADI. The junction had 4 bases not matched to a gene; V was cut back by 2 bases and J by 1 base. The CDR3 loop is CASSESGGVNTGELFF. The CDR3 DNA is TGCGCCAGCAGTGAGAGTGGGGGGGTGAACACCGGGGAGCTGTTTTTT.

The chain carries TRBV15 and TRBJ2-1, with 7 bases that match TRBD2. The CDR3 runs to 16 residues. The V segment lost 0 bases and the J segment 8 bases; nucleotides outside the gene matches: 10. CDR1 and CDR2 from the germline V gene are LNHNV and YYDKDF (reference sequence). CDR3 bases: TGTGCCACCAGCAGAGATCGAGGGAGGAGCGGGGATGAGCAGTTCTTC. It yields the protein CATSRDRGRSGDEQFF.